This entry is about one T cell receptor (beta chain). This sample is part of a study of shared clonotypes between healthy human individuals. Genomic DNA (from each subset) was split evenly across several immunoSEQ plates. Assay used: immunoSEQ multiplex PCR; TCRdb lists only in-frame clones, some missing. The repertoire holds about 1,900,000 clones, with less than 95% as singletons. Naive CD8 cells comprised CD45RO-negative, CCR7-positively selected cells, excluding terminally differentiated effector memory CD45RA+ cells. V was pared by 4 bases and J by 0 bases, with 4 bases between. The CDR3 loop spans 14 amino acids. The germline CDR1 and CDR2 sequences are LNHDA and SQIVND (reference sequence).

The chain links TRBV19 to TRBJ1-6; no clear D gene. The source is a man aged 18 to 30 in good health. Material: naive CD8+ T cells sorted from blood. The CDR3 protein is CASSSLSYNSPLHF. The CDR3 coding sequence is TGTGCCAGTAGTAGCCTCTCCTATAATTCACCCCTCCACTTT.